Below are 32 T cell receptor beta chains sequenced from a single sample in a study of spatial heterogeneity in lung cancer. TCRdb recomputed calls from the 5' RACE reads with MiXCR, one row per CDR3 protein. Of about 48,000 distinct CDR3 sequences listed, around 5.2% are singletons. The time point denotes: sample taken at primary tumor resection. Sequencing used PBMCs, obtained at surgery. The receptors come from a male donor with early-stage non-small cell lung cancer.

This clonotype has a count of ten or more. The V and J genes are TRBV5-1 and TRBJ1-4, with D possibly being TRBD1 (5 bases). Trimming left V 1 base short and J 6 bases short, with 10 bases between. CDR1 and CDR2 from the germline V gene are SGHRS and YFSETQ. The CDR3 has 14 amino acids. CDR3 sequence reads: CASSLFGGDEKLFF. The CDR3 DNA is TGCGCCAGCAGCTTGTTTGGGGGGGATGAAAAACTGTTTTTT.

This clonotype turned up a few times. The chain carries TRBV19 and TRBJ2-3, with D maybe TRBD2 (6 bases). Per germline, CDR1 LNHDA and CDR2 SQIVND (reference sequence). V lost 5 bases and J lost 0, with 9 bases in between. The length of the CDR3 is 14 residues. The chain's CDR3 is CASSQAGSTDTQYF. As DNA, the CDR3 is TGTGCCAGTAGTCAGGCGGGGAGCACAGATACGCAGTATTTT.

In its sample, this clonotype was seen a few times. The chain has TRBV6-2 or TRBV6-3 and TRBJ2-1; 11 nucleotides match TRBD2. This CDR3 spans 16 amino acids. The ends lost 2 bases at V and 5 bases at J; junction bases unmatched: 5. Germline lookup yields CDR1 MNHEY and CDR2 SVGEGT. CDR3 in DNA: TGTGCCAGCAGTTACGTAGCGGGAGGGCCCAACAATGAGCAGTTCTTC. Its protein product is CASSYVAGGPNNEQFF.

This clonotype was seen many times. V usage is TRBV20-1 and J usage is TRBJ1-3; maybe TRBD1 (5 bases). V dropped 2 bases and J dropped 0 bases, with 11 bases sitting between them. Germline values: CDR1 DFQATT, CDR2 SNEGSKA (reference sequence). CDR3 length: 15 residues. Here the CDR3 DNA reads TGCAGTGCTAGAATCCGGGGCATCTCTGGAAACACCATATATTTT. Translating gives CSARIRGISGNTIYF.

In its sample, this clonotype was seen many times. The rearrangement uses TRBV11-3 and TRBJ2-3; D is possibly TRBD2 (6 bases). CDR1 and CDR2 (germline): SGHNT, YENEEA. The CDR3 spans 16 residues. Trimming stripped 1 base from V and 1 base from J, with 12 bases between. CDR3 in amino acids: CASSLGPERGTDTQYF. The CDR3 DNA sequence: TGTGCCAGCAGCTTAGGACCAGAGCGGGGCACAGATACGCAGTATTTT.

At least ten counts were recorded for this clonotype. This rearrangement joins TRBV29-1 to TRBJ2-3; D is unclear. The CDR3 runs to 15 residues. CDR1 is SQVTM, CDR2 ANQGSEA, per germline. V lost 3 bases and J lost 6, with 19 bases in between. The CDR3 spells CSVEGLNHLDDTQYF. The CDR3 DNA is TGCAGCGTTGAGGGCCTAAATCATCTAGACGATACGCAGTATTTT.

This clonotype has at least ten counts. The gene calls are TRBV9 and TRBJ2-5; D not certain. The CDR3 consists of 16 residues. V was clipped by 4 bases and J by 0 bases, with 16 bases between them. The V gene's germline CDR1 is SGDLS and CDR2 YYNGEE. The CDR3 loop reads CASSPKGAVYQETQYF. The CDR3 coding sequence is TGTGCCAGCAGCCCAAAGGGCGCCGTGTACCAAGAGACCCAGTACTTC.

There are many counts of this clonotype. The chain joins TRBV6-6 to TRBJ1-5; no definite D call. The CDR3 has 16 residues. From germline, CDR1 is MNHNY and CDR2 SVGAGI (reference sequence). The germline V and J ends were trimmed by 4 bases and 1 base, with 14 bases remaining between them. For the CDR3, the DNA is TGTGCCAGCAGTTCCTCCCTAGGGCTGAGCAATCAGCCCCAGCATTTT. This gives the protein CASSSSLGLSNQPQHF.

This clonotype was picked up many times. The genes are TRBV3-1 and TRBJ2-3; 9 bases map to TRBD2. Germline V gene sequence: CDR1 LGHDT, CDR2 YNNKEL (reference sequence). The V segment lost 4 bases and the J segment 2 bases; nucleotides outside the gene matches: 7. The CDR3 consists of 16 residues. CDR3 residues: CASSRYSGRPTDTQYF. CDR3 sequence (DNA): TGTGCCAGCAGCCGATATAGCGGGAGACCCACAGATACGCAGTATTTT.

This clonotype was seen repeatedly, ten times or more. V usage is TRBV20-1 and J usage is TRBJ2-3; D is uncertain. Germline lookup yields CDR1 DFQATT and CDR2 SNEGSKA (reference sequence). The CDR3 spans 12 residues. Trimming removed 4 bases at V and 4 bases at J, with 9 bases between. This CDR3 is CSATNYADTQYF. The CDR3 nucleotides are TGCAGTGCTACCAACTACGCAGATACGCAGTATTTT.

This clonotype occurred many times. The CDR3 region has the DNA TGTGCCAGCTCACCGCCGGGTACTGAAGCTTTCTTT. It specifies CASSPPGTEAFF. The V call is TRBV18, the J call TRBJ1-1, with D unclear. Trimming cost V 3 bases and J 5 bases, with 7 bases left between them. The CDR3 sequence is 12 residues long. CDR1 is KGHSH and CDR2 is LQKENI in the germline V gene.

This clonotype was picked up many times. V and J are TRBV10-2 and TRBJ2-3; 9 positions agree with TRBD1. Germline V lookup: CDR1 WSHSY, CDR2 SAAADI. The CDR3 spans 14 residues. V was clipped by 10 bases and J by 10 bases; unmatched bases: 15. This CDR3 is CATTPGTGRSSQYF. The DNA of the CDR3 is TGCGCCACCACGCCCGGGACAGGGAGGTCATCGCAGTATTTT.

This clonotype was observed many times. The germline gene is not matched at one end of the junction; a read error may be the cause. The CDR3, as DNA: TGCGCCAGCAGCCCGATAGCGACCGGGCATGGGACCAACGTCCTGACTTTC. Protein: CASSPIATGHGTNVLTF. The chain recombines TRBV5-1 with TRBJ2-6, with D possibly TRBD2 on 5 matching bases. The germline V gene encodes CDR1 SGHRS and CDR2 YFSETQ. The CDR3 is 17 residues long.

This clonotype was seen at least ten times. This sequence joins TRBV7-9 and TRBJ2-3, with 7 bases matching TRBD2. Germline trimming cut 5 bases from V and 4 bases from J; bases unmatched to any gene: 12. The CDR3 is made up of 16 amino acids. Germline loops: CDR1 SEHNR, CDR2 FQNEAQ (reference sequence). Here the CDR3 DNA reads TGTGCCAGCAGCCCACCGTGGGGGGGTATCGCAGATACGCAGTATTTT. Its translation is CASSPPWGGIADTQYF.

This clonotype was counted many times. The V call is TRBV9, the J call TRBJ1-2; 8 nucleotides align to TRBD1. Trimming at V came to 4 bases and at J to 2 bases, leaving 7 bases not matched to a gene. CDR1 and CDR2 from the germline V gene are SGDLS and YYNGEE. The CDR3 runs 15 residues. The CDR3 sequence is CASSSGQGRNYGYTF. CDR3 DNA sequence: TGTGCCAGCAGCTCAGGACAGGGTAGAAACTATGGCTACACCTTC.

At least ten counts were recorded for this clonotype. J is TRBJ1-3 and V is TRBV9; D gene ambiguous. V lost 6 bases, J lost 2 bases, and 18 bases lay in between. The CDR3 covers 16 residues. The germline gives CDR1 SGDLS, CDR2 YYNGEE. CDR3 protein: CASTPEGGLAGNTIYF. CDR3 coding DNA: TGTGCCAGCACCCCAGAGGGCGGGCTCGCTGGAAACACCATATATTTT.

This clonotype showed up many times. The chain has TRBV7-6 and TRBJ2-3, with TRBD1 matching over 7 bases. CDR1 is SGHVS, CDR2 FNYEAQ, per germline. With V trimmed by 2 bases and J by 0 bases, 11 bases remained unmatched. This CDR3 is 18 amino acids long. The CDR3 reads CASSLYGDGTDSTDTQYF. The CDR3 nucleotides read TGTGCCAGCAGCTTATATGGAGATGGGACAGACAGCACAGATACGCAGTATTTT. Together with reference TRBV7-6 and TRBJ2-3, the CDR3 gives the full variable domain: GAGVSQSPRYKVTKRGQDVALRCDPISGHVSLYWYRQALGQGPEFLTYFNYEAQQDKSGLPNDRFSAERPEGSISTLTIQRTEQRDSAMYRCASSLYGDGTDSTDTQYFGPGTRLTVL.

This clonotype was observed at least ten times. This sequence joins TRBV12-3 or TRBV12-4 and TRBJ2-7, with TRBD2 as a possible D gene (5 bases). V was pared by 6 bases and J by 2 bases, with 8 bases between. The CDR3 is 12 amino acids. CDR3 DNA: TGTGCCAGCAGCGGGGAACCCTACGAGCAGTACTTC. It yields the protein CASSGEPYEQYF.

This clonotype was seen ten or more times. The rearrangement joins TRBV20-1 to TRBJ2-2; D gene ambiguous. This CDR3 contains 16 residues. Germline V gene lookup returns CDR1 DFQATT and CDR2 SNEGSKA (reference sequence). Deletions cut 1 base from V and 1 base from J, with 13 bases between. CDR3 nucleotide sequence: TGCAGTGCTAGAGCTGCTGATAGAGGGAACACCGGGGAGCTGTTTTTT. Translation: CSARAADRGNTGELFF.

This clonotype has at least ten counts. J is TRBJ2-5 and V is TRBV20-1; 7 nucleotides agree with TRBD1. Trimming took 2 bases from V and 1 from J; bases not matched to a gene: 7. Germline V lookup: CDR1 DFQATT, CDR2 SNEGSKA (reference sequence). CDR3 length equals 15 residues. CDR3 DNA: TGCAGTGCTAGACGCACAGGGGACCCCCAAGAGACCCAGTACTTC. It codes for CSARRTGDPQETQYF.

This clonotype appeared many times. The chain has TRBV11-2 and TRBJ1-4; D might be TRBD1 (5 bases). CDR3 size: 15 residues. Germline values: CDR1 SGHAT, CDR2 FQNNGV. Trimming took off 3 bases at V and 6 bases at J, with 14 bases between the two ends. The CDR3 DNA follows: TGTGCCAGCAGCTTCGTTCGTCAGGGATATGAAAAACTGTTTTTT. This gives the protein CASSFVRQGYEKLFF.

This clonotype was observed at least ten times. This sequence joins TRBV14 and TRBJ2-1; the D is unclear. V lost 0 bases and J lost 4, with 10 bases in between. The CDR3 consists of 15 residues. Germline loops: CDR1 SGHDN, CDR2 FVKESK. CDR3 DNA sequence: TGTGCCAGCAGCCAAGATCTTTGGGCATACAATGAGCAGTTCTTC. Its protein is CASSQDLWAYNEQFF. The full variable domain, with the rest looked up from reference TRBV14 and TRBJ2-1, is EAGVTQFPSHSVIEKGQTVTLRCDPISGHDNLYWYRRVMGKEIKFLLHFVKESKQDESGMPNNRFLAERTGGTYSTLKVQPAELEDSGVYFCASSQDLWAYNEQFFGPGTRLTVL.

At least ten counts were recorded for this clonotype. The chain couples TRBV4-2 to TRBJ2-4, with D perhaps assigned TRBD1 or TRBD2 (5 bases each). The ends were cut back, 0 bases at V and 9 bases at J, with 15 bases in the middle. This CDR3 has 15 amino acids. CDR1 LGHNA and CDR2 YNFKEQ come from the germline V gene. CDR3 in amino acids: CASSQEADTRGIQYF. CDR3 DNA: TGTGCCAGCAGCCAAGAGGCGGACACTAGGGGCATTCAGTACTTC.

This clonotype was seen many times. The chain links TRBV7-2 to TRBJ1-2; perhaps TRBD1 as D (6 bases). Germline V CDR1 and CDR2: SGHTA, FQGNSA. The CDR3 covers 17 residues. V was trimmed by 5 bases and J by 4 bases, leaving 23 bases between them. CDR3: CASSPNLEQGIRYGYTF. CDR3 in DNA: TGTGCCAGCAGCCCTAATCTGGAACAGGGAATCCGCTATGGCTACACCTTC.

This clonotype has a count of ten or more. J is TRBJ2-5 and V is TRBV10-3; D possibly matches TRBD1 or TRBD2 (5 bases each). The CDR3 consists of 14 residues. V was cut by 3 bases and J by 3 bases, with 11 bases left in between. Germline assignment: CDR1 ENHRY and CDR2 SYGVKD. The CDR3 DNA reads as TGTGCCATCAGTGATACCGGGGCAAAAGAGACCCAGTACTTC. Translated: CAISDTGAKETQYF.

In this sample, this clonotype turned up many times. The V gene is TRBV6-2 or TRBV6-3, the J gene TRBJ2-3; D not resolved. CDR3 length: 15 residues. Germline V gene data show CDR1 as MNHEY and CDR2 as SVGEGT. V lost 6 bases and J 2 bases, leaving 15 bases between the germline ends. The chain's CDR3 is CASRPDFEITDTQYF. DNA for the CDR3: TGTGCCAGCAGGCCTGATTTCGAGATCACAGATACGCAGTATTTT.

This clonotype was recorded many times. The V gene is TRBV3-1, the J gene TRBJ2-5; a possible D gene is TRBD2 (5 bases). Germline CDR1 reads LGHDT; CDR2 reads YNNKEL (reference sequence). The V end was cut by 1 base, the J end by 5 bases, with 5 bases between. This CDR3 contains 12 residues. The DNA for the CDR3 is TGTGCCAGCAGCCAAGCGGGGGAGACCCAGTACTTC. It codes for CASSQAGETQYF.

This clonotype was picked up many times. The chain is built from TRBV12-3 or TRBV12-4 and TRBJ2-4; the match to TRBD1 covers 7 bases. J was trimmed by 1 base and V by 1 base; bases with no gene match: 7. The CDR3 runs 17 residues. The CDR3 region has the DNA TGTGCCAGCAGTTTAGAGTCAGGGGGAACGGCCAAAAACATTCAGTACTTC. Protein sequence: CASSLESGGTAKNIQYF.

The genes are TRBV4-2 and TRBJ2-1, with 8 positions matching TRBD2. The J segment lost 3 bases and the V segment lost 2 bases, leaving 9 bases of the junction unmatched. Per germline, CDR1 LGHNA and CDR2 YNFKEQ. The CDR3 has 17 amino acids. The CDR3 is CASSQNPSGSRYNEQFF. CDR3 sequence (DNA): TGTGCCAGCAGCCAAAACCCCAGCGGGAGCCGCTACAATGAGCAGTTCTTC.

This clonotype was recorded at least ten times. This chain connects TRBV20-1 to TRBJ2-3; tentatively, D is TRBD2 (6 bases). V was shortened by 5 bases and J by 3 bases, with 30 bases between the two germline ends. Per the germline V gene, CDR1 is DFQATT and CDR2 is SNEGSKA (reference sequence). The CDR3 runs to 19 residues. The CDR3: CSAGAGFSWGTQGTDTQYF. CDR3 DNA sequence: TGCAGTGCTGGGGCGGGGTTTTCGTGGGGGACCCAGGGTACAGATACGCAGTATTTT.

This clonotype has just a few counts. The chain carries TRBV6-5 and TRBJ2-7; 7 positions agree with TRBD2. The ends lost 4 bases at V and 3 bases at J; junction bases unmatched: 6. Germline CDR1 is MNHEY and CDR2 is SVGAGI. This CDR3 is 14 amino acids long. The CDR3 protein is CASSSGVAGYEQYF. CDR3 sequence (DNA): TGTGCCAGCAGTTCCGGGGTAGCGGGCTACGAGCAGTACTTC.

This clonotype came up many times. CDR3 protein: CASSQGAGWHEQYF. DNA for the CDR3: TGTGCCAGCAGCCAAGGAGCAGGGTGGCACGAGCAGTACTTC. The chain combines TRBV3-1 with TRBJ2-7; tentative D call: TRBD1 (5 bases). This CDR3 comprises 14 residues. Trimming left V 1 base short and J 5 bases short, with 12 bases between. CDR1 is LGHDT and CDR2 is YNNKEL in the germline V gene (reference sequence).